The clone carrying this T cell receptor (beta chain) has at least ten counts. A much larger clone sits a single nucleotide away, making a read error possible. TCRdb re-called the PCR reads with MiXCR, one entry per CDR3 protein. The top ten clones hold 25% to 30% of a sample with 22,000 or so distinct CDR3 sequences, over 50% of them seen once. The CDR3 consists of 13 residues. The germline gives CDR1 MNHNS, CDR2 SASEGT. V was pared by 8 bases and J by 10 bases, with 18 bases between. The record originates from a study of CD4 and CD8 cells across lung adenocarcinoma regions. Samples came from patients with localized non-small cell lung adenocarcinoma.

The rearrangement joins TRBV6-1 to TRBJ2-1; D gene unclear. Sequencing was carried out using CD8+ T cells from the center of a lung tumor. The origin of this receptor is a female donor with lung adenocarcinoma. The CD4 and CD8 labels of this study may be unreliable. The CDR3 DNA reads as TGTGCCAGCCGGTCAGGATTCTCCTACGAGCAGTTCTTC. It codes for CASRSGFSYEQFF.